This T cell receptor (beta chain) was obtained from a study of T cell clusters in autoimmune cytopenias. Judged by frequency, this clonotype is medium-sized. Antigen unknown. TRB rearrangements were amplified by touch-down multiplex PCR with mixed TRB-A/B primers. TCRdb reworked the multiplex PCR reads into one entry per CDR3 protein, no DNA. Reported are 3,900 or so distinct CDR3 sequences; the ten largest clones contain roughly 14%. TRB amplification used roughly 250 ng of peripheral blood genomic DNA. General study findings and limits: Primary autoimmune cytopenia patients seemingly lacked the physiological T cell clusters found in healthy donors. TRB repertoire shifts in secondary cytopenia and chronic lymphocytic leukemia mostly reflected lymphoma, not autoimmunity. Compared with active autoimmune hepatitis patients, healthy donors showed about 2.7-fold more exclusive TRB clusters.

CDR3 length equals 17 residues. The germline V gene has CDR1 MNHEY and CDR2 SVGAGI. This sequence originates from a human donor with an autoimmune cytopenia or autoimmune hepatitis (not recorded which). Material for sequencing was peripheral blood. The chain couples TRBV6-5 to TRBJ2-6; TCRdb's D gene call, TRBD1, goes unchecked for lack of DNA. The CDR3 reads CASTQGQPNSGANVLTF.